Listed below are T cell receptor beta chains from one sample, sequenced in a study of T-cell memory formation after mild COVID-19. TCRdb recomputed calls from the 5' RACE reads with MiXCR, one row per CDR3 protein. Counted here are 250,000 to 350,000 distinct CDR3 sequences, roughly a fifth occurring once; the ten biggest clones make up more than 20%. Sequencing used PBMCs or a T cell subset sorted from them (not recorded which). Every receptor here comes from a young man who had mild COVID-19 (a few samples of this study predate the infection). Cell type and time point are not known. Each CDR3 is given with its conserved first and last residue. The D gene is left open where the match is weak. Only part of the rows carry a size: once, few, many, or a class if the clone is expanded.

V	D	J	length	size	DNA	CDR3
TRBV5-1	TRBD2	TRBJ2-1	16	NA	TGCGCCAGCAGCTTGTGGGGGGGAAGCCGAGGGAATGAGCAGTTCTTC	CASSLWGGSRGNEQFF
TRBV10-3	TRBD1	TRBJ2-7	13	few	TGTGCCATCAGCCCGACAGGGGTCTACGAGCAGTACTTC	CAISPTGVYEQYF
TRBV20-1	NA	TRBJ1-5	12	NA	TGCAGTGTCCAGGGTAGCAATCAGCCCCAGCATTTT	CSVQGSNQPQHF
TRBV7-2	NA	TRBJ2-2	16	NA	TGTGCCAGCAGCCTCGTCGGGACGCGGAACACCGGGGAGCTGTTTTTT	CASSLVGTRNTGELFF
TRBV7-2	NA	TRBJ1-4	15	few	TGTGCCAGCAGCTTCGATATGGGGGGCAATGAAAAACTGTTTTTT	CASSFDMGGNEKLFF
TRBV6-6	NA	TRBJ1-1	14	NA	TGTGCCAGCAGTCCCTATGACGCAAATGGGGAAGCTTTCTTT	CASSPYDANGEAFF
TRBV5-1	TRBD1	TRBJ1-6	15	few	TGCGCCAGCAGCATGGGACAGAACCTCAATTCACCCCTCCACTTT	CASSMGQNLNSPLHF
TRBV2	NA	TRBJ2-6	14	NA	TGTGCCAGCGGGGCAGGGTCTGGGGCCAACGTCCTGACTTTC	CASGAGSGANVLTF
TRBV6-5	NA	TRBJ2-5	15	NA	TGTGCCAGCAGAATACAGCCTGAGGCCTCAGAGACCCAGTACTTC	CASRIQPEASETQYF
TRBV21-1	NA	TRBJ1-1	16	NA	TGTGCCAGCAGCCTCCTGGGACAGCCGAAGAACACTGAAGCTTTCTTT	CASSLLGQPKNTEAFF
TRBV4-1	TRBD1	TRBJ2-4	15	NA	TGCGCCAGCAGCCCGTACCGCGACAGGGCGGACATTCAGTACTTC	CASSPYRDRADIQYF
TRBV7-6	NA	TRBJ2-1	16	few	TGTGCCAGCAGCCGAATGGTCAATCCCAGGCGGAATGAGCAGTTCTTC	CASSRMVNPRRNEQFF
TRBV5-1	NA	TRBJ2-5	15	NA	TGCGCCAGCACCTCGACCGGGGATTATCAAGAGACCCAGTACTTC	CASTSTGDYQETQYF
TRBV4-3	NA	TRBJ2-7	14	few	TGCGCCAGCAGCCAAGGAGTGGGCGCCTACGAGCAGTACTTC	CASSQGVGAYEQYF
TRBV5-6	NA	TRBJ2-7	13	many	TGTGCCAGCAGCTTGCAGGGAGCCTACGAGCAGTACTTC	CASSLQGAYEQYF
TRBV7-2	TRBD1	TRBJ1-2	13	few	TGTGCCAGCAGCTCGGGACAGACCTATGGCTACACCTTC	CASSSGQTYGYTF
TRBV2	TRBD1	TRBJ1-6	14	NA	TGTGCCAGCAGTAAAACAGGGGGTCTCTCACCCCTCCACTTT	CASSKTGGLSPLHF
TRBV5-1	TRBD1	TRBJ2-7	16	NA	TGCGCCAGCAGCTTGGCCACCGGGACAGGGTTTCGGGAGCAGTACTTC	CASSLATGTGFREQYF
TRBV7-2	TRBD1	TRBJ1-4	13	few	TGTGCCGGATCGACAGGGCCCAATGAAAAACTGTTTTTT	CAGSTGPNEKLFF
TRBV4-3	NA	TRBJ2-3	15	few	TGCGCCAGCAGCCAAGAGTCAGGGGTGGCAGATACGCAGTATTTT	CASSQESGVADTQYF
TRBV6-1	NA	TRBJ1-2	13	NA	TGTGCCAGCAGTGAGACCCCGACCTATGGCTACACCTTC	CASSETPTYGYTF
TRBV15	TRBD1	TRBJ1-3	18	NA	TGTGCCACCAGCCTAAGGGACAGGGGGACTATCTCTGGAAACACCATATATTTT	CATSLRDRGTISGNTIYF
TRBV6-6	NA	TRBJ1-6	14	NA	TGTGCCATCCGGACGGACTCCTATAATTCACCCCTCCACTTT	CAIRTDSYNSPLHF
TRBV29-1	TRBD1	TRBJ2-2	13	NA	TGCAGCGCCGACAGGGCCCTCACCGGGGAGCTGTTTTTT	CSADRALTGELFF
TRBV10-3	TRBD1	TRBJ2-2	20	NA	TGTGCCATCAGTGCCCCGGCCGGGACAGGGGGCCCCACGAACACCGGGGAGCTGTTTTTT	CAISAPAGTGGPTNTGELFF
TRBV10-3	TRBD2	TRBJ2-3	11	few	TGTGCCACTGTAGGGACTAGCACGCAGTATTTT	CATVGTSTQYF
TRBV7-9	TRBD1	TRBJ1-2	15	NA	TGTGCCAGCAGCTTAGGAACAGGGGATCTCTATGGCTACACCTTC	CASSLGTGDLYGYTF
TRBV12-3/TRBV12-4	NA	TRBJ1-5	13	NA	TGTGCCAGCAGCGAGTGGGGGAATCAGCCCCAGCATTTT	CASSEWGNQPQHF
TRBV5-1	NA	TRBJ1-2	15	NA	TGCGCCAGCAGCTTGGCCTCTGAAGCTAGGGAGTACTACACCTTC	CASSLASEAREYYTF
TRBV12-3/TRBV12-4	NA	TRBJ2-2	16	NA	TGTGCCAGCAATCCAAGGGGGGACAGCAACACCGGGGAGCTGTTTTTT	CASNPRGDSNTGELFF
TRBV20-1	NA	TRBJ2-3	11	NA	TGCAGGACCGGGGGCACAGATACGCAGTATTTT	CRTGGTDTQYF
TRBV20-1	TRBD2	TRBJ2-5	17	NA	TGCAGTGCTAGGGCGAGAAGGAGCGGGGGGCTATGGGAGACCCAGTACTTC	CSARARRSGGLWETQYF
TRBV5-6	NA	TRBJ2-1	11	NA	TGTGCCAGCAGCTGGGGAGGTGAGCAGTTCTTC	CASSWGGEQFF
TRBV13	NA	TRBJ2-2	15	NA	TGTGCCAGCAGCTTATTTTCGCGAGGAACCGGGGAGCTGTTTTTT	CASSLFSRGTGELFF
TRBV11-2	NA	TRBJ1-6	14	NA	TGTGCCAGCAGCCTAGGAGTAAGGGAATCACCCCTCCACTTT	CASSLGVRESPLHF
TRBV5-1	NA	TRBJ2-3	14	NA	TGCGCCAGCAGCTTGTTGTTGGACACAGATACGCAGTATTTT	CASSLLLDTDTQYF
TRBV24-1	NA	TRBJ2-3	16	NA	TGTGCCACCAGTGACCCTCCCTCCCTAAGCACAGATACGCAGTATTTT	CATSDPPSLSTDTQYF
TRBV7-3	NA	TRBJ2-1	16	NA	TGTGCCAGCAGCTTAGGGGCAGGGAATGGTCCCAATGAGCAGTTCTTC	CASSLGAGNGPNEQFF
TRBV12-3/TRBV12-4	NA	TRBJ2-7	13	NA	TGTGCCAGCAGCTCACACTCCACCTACGAGCAGTACTTC	CASSSHSTYEQYF
TRBV27	TRBD1	TRBJ2-1	15	few	TGTGCCAGCACCTCCGGGACAGGGAGCTACAATGAGCAGTTCTTC	CASTSGTGSYNEQFF
TRBV12-3/TRBV12-4	NA	TRBJ1-2	13	NA	TGTGCCAGCAGTTTAGCAGGGGCGTATGGCTACACCTTC	CASSLAGAYGYTF
TRBV29-1	NA	TRBJ1-2	11	once	TGCAGCGTTGAAAGGGAGTATGGCTACACCTTC	CSVEREYGYTF
TRBV7-2	NA	TRBJ2-2	13	many	TGTGCCAGCAGCTCGGACCTGGCCGGGGAGCTGTTTTTT	CASSSDLAGELFF
TRBV7-6	TRBD1	TRBJ1-1	15	many	TGTGCCAGCAGCTTAGGGACAGGGTTAAAGACTGAAGCTTTCTTT	CASSLGTGLKTEAFF
TRBV5-5	TRBD1	TRBJ1-2	14	few	TGTGCCAGCAGCGTTGGGACAGGGACCTATGGCTACACCTTC	CASSVGTGTYGYTF
TRBV7-3	TRBD2	TRBJ2-3	16	many	TGTGCCAGCAGCTTAAATTCCCGGGGGGTGAGAGATACGCAGTATTTT	CASSLNSRGVRDTQYF
TRBV4-3	TRBD1	TRBJ2-7	16	NA	TGCGCCAGCAGCCCCTACTACAGGGGGCTAGACTACGAGCAGTACTTC	CASSPYYRGLDYEQYF
TRBV7-9	TRBD1	TRBJ1-5	11	NA	TGTGCCAGCAGCTTGGGACAGGGCCAGCATTTT	CASSLGQGQHF
TRBV5-1	TRBD2	TRBJ2-3	13	NA	TGCGCCAGCACCCTGGCGGGAGCAGATACGCAGTATTTT	CASTLAGADTQYF
TRBV5-1	TRBD1	TRBJ2-7	14	few	TGCGCCAGCAGCACCGGACAGGGTCTCTACGAGCAGTACTTC	CASSTGQGLYEQYF
TRBV5-1	NA	TRBJ2-4	13	few	TGCGCCAGCAGCTTGGTTGGCAGGAGCATTCAGTACTTC	CASSLVGRSIQYF
TRBV4-2	NA	TRBJ2-2	17	few	TGTGCCAGCAGCCAAGAAGTTTTAGGAGGGAACACCGGGGAGCTGTTTTTT	CASSQEVLGGNTGELFF
TRBV4-2	NA	TRBJ2-3	16	NA	TGCGCCAGCAGCCAAGATATAGGGTCTGGCACAGATACGCAGTATTTT	CASSQDIGSGTDTQYF
TRBV14	NA	TRBJ2-1	13	many	TGTGCCAGCAGCCTTAGCGGTCCCAATGAGCAGTTCTTC	CASSLSGPNEQFF
TRBV27	NA	TRBJ2-7	14	many	TGTGCCAGCCGGGGGACGTGGGACTCCTACGAGCAGTACTTC	CASRGTWDSYEQYF
TRBV29-1	NA	TRBJ1-3	12	few	TGCAGCGTGGAAGGGGACGGAAACACCATATATTTT	CSVEGDGNTIYF